This entry is about one T cell receptor beta chain. What it binds is unknown. The data were obtained in a study of cytomegalovirus exposure and HLA in healthy donors. Study-wide background: Most genotyped donors, approximately 81% of about 360, had Caucasian-associated genetic ancestry.

Findings of the study overall: As a later analysis showed, a missense DCLRE1C variant was linked to trimming of TCR beta V- and J-genes. The CMV antigen specificity of a few CMV-associated chains was confirmed through in vitro analysis. Investigators reported 164 TCR beta chains as tied to cytomegalovirus.

Use of 60 Vbeta and 13 Jbeta primers characterized the PCR. Libraries were prepared by immunoSEQ multiplex PCR; TCRdb keeps only in-frame clonotypes and omits some of them. The profile shows under 200,000 clones, approximately 73% of them singletons. The trim removed 4 bases at V and 4 bases at J, leaving 12 bases unmatched. Germline CDR1 MNHNY, CDR2 SVGAGI (reference sequence). This CDR3 comprises 16 residues. This TCR derives from a man aged 45-65 years in good health and CMV-seronegative. This chain uses TRBV6-6 with TRBJ1-2; 7 nucleotides agree with TRBD1. The sequenced sample consisted of PBMCs. The CDR3 region is CASSSQTGPLAYGYTF. The CDR3 DNA is TGTGCCAGCAGTTCCCAGACAGGGCCCCTGGCCTATGGCTACACCTTC.